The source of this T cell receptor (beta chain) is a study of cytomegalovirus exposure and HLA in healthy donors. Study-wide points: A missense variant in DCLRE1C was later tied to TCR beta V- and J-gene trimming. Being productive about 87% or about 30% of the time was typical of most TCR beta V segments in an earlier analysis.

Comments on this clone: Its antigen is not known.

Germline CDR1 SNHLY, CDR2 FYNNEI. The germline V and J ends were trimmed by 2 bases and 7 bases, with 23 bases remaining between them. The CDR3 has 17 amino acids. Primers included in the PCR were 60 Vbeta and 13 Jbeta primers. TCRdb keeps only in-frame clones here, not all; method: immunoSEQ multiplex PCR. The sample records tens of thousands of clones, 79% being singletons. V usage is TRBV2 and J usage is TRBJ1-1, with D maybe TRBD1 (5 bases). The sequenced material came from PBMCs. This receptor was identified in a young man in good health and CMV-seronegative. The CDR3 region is CASSERLLRGSGGEAFF. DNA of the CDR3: TGTGCCAGCAGTGAAAGGCTCCTGCGGGGGAGCGGCGGTGAAGCTTTCTTT.